This T cell receptor (beta chain) derives from a study of response to subunit inactivated influenza vaccine. As to this clonotype: Its antigen remains unknown.

CDR3 length: 14 residues. In germline, CDR1 is SGHTA, CDR2 FQGTGA. Trimming took 4 bases from V and 10 from J; bases not matched to a gene: 7. Notes on the study in general: Few new T cells, the authors suggested, are recruited by each seasonal influenza vaccination.

A single record per CDR3 protein comes from TCRdb applying MiXCR to the RT-PCR reads. The data hold 550,000 to 650,000 distinct CDR3 sequences, with approximately 10% observed a single time. The rearrangement links TRBV7-3 to TRBJ2-1; 10 nucleotides align to TRBD2. The receptor was isolated from a man aged 50 to 59 who received an inactivated influenza vaccine. The specimen comprised PBMCs from blood, sampled on the day of vaccination. The CDR3 coding sequence is TGTGCCAGCAGCTCTAGCGGGAGTGCACGGGAGCAGTTCTTC. Encoded protein: CASSSSGSAREQFF.